The next 9 T cell receptor beta chains were all read from a single sample in a study of CD8 T cells in Susac syndrome. Random hexamers were used to reverse transcribe the RNA input (about 0.45 to 1 ug). TCRdb redid the calling of the immunoSEQ multiplex PCR reads with MiXCR, one entry per CDR3 protein. This sample has 150,000 to 250,000 distinct CDR3 sequences, with about 95% found just once. The material sequenced was CD4+ T cells from PBMCs. The receptors were sampled from a human donor with multiple sclerosis.

This clonotype was observed once. The chain employs TRBV11-2 and TRBJ2-3; D not resolved. The CDR3 extends over 13 amino acids. The germline CDR1 and CDR2 sequences are SGHAT and FQNNGV. Trimming pared 6 bases from V and 7 bases from J, leaving 14 bases between. CDR3 in amino acids: CASSTSGPYTQYF. CDR3 in DNA: TGTGCCAGCAGTACCTCTGGCCCCTATACGCAGTATTTT.

The chain is built from TRBV20-1 and TRBJ1-5, with no clear D. The CDR3 contains 15 residues. V was trimmed by 5 bases and J by 0 bases, leaving 14 bases between them. Germline V lookup: CDR1 DFQATT, CDR2 SNEGSKA (reference sequence). The CDR3 protein is CSALGPWGSNQPQHF. The DNA for the CDR3 is TGCAGTGCTTTAGGTCCCTGGGGTAGCAATCAGCCCCAGCATTTT.

This sequence joins TRBV30 and TRBJ2-7; D possibly corresponds to TRBD2 (5 bases). This CDR3 is 12 amino acids long. V dropped 0 bases and J dropped 7 bases, with 10 bases sitting between them. The germline V gene encodes CDR1 GTSNPN and CDR2 SVGIG (reference sequence). CDR3 sequence (DNA): TGTGCCTGGAGTGTACCGTCGGGGGAGCAGTACTTC. Translation: CAWSVPSGEQYF.

The rearrangement links TRBV12-3 or TRBV12-4 to TRBJ1-2; no definite D call. The CDR3 has 14 amino acids. Trimming took 2 bases from V and 2 from J, leaving 9 bases between them. In DNA form, the CDR3 reads TGTGCCAGCAGTTTACAGAATCCAAACTATGGCTACACCTTC. Translating it yields CASSLQNPNYGYTF.

V gene TRBV20-1 combines with J gene TRBJ2-3; TRBD2 agrees at 12 bases. Germline CDR1 reads DFQATT; CDR2 reads SNEGSKA (reference sequence). After removal of 2 bases from V and 2 bases from J, the junction contained 5 bases not matched to a gene. The CDR3 has 16 residues. The CDR3 bases are TGCAGTGCTAGAACATGGACTAGCGGGGACACAGATACGCAGTATTTT. Residues: CSARTWTSGDTDTQYF.

In DNA form, the CDR3 reads TGTGCCAGCTCACCCAGACAGGAAAAACTGTTTTTT. Protein: CASSPRQEKLFF. V usage is TRBV18 and J usage is TRBJ1-4; TRBD1 is a possible D gene (5 bases). There are 12 residues in the CDR3. The germline gives CDR1 KGHSH, CDR2 LQKENI. Deletions cut 3 bases from V and 8 bases from J, with 7 bases between.

The gene calls are TRBV10-3 and TRBJ1-2; the D gene is possibly TRBD1 (6 bases). The V end was cut by 7 bases, the J end by 6 bases, with 15 bases between. The CDR3 is 13 residues long. Germline V lookup: CDR1 ENHRY, CDR2 SYGVKD. The CDR3 loop reads CAITNQGQNGYTF. The CDR3 DNA is TGTGCCATCACTAACCAGGGGCAGAATGGCTACACCTTC.

This clonotype was detected only a few times. The chain uses TRBV20-1 and TRBJ2-3; possibly TRBD1 or TRBD2 for D (6 bases each). From germline, CDR1 is DFQATT and CDR2 SNEGSKA (reference sequence). Trimming took off 0 bases at V and 4 bases at J, with 11 bases between the two ends. The CDR3 spans 14 residues. As DNA, the CDR3 is TGCAGTGCTAGAGATCCCGGGGGCGCAGATACGCAGTATTTT. Translating gives CSARDPGGADTQYF.

This clonotype was observed a single time. J is TRBJ2-3 and V is TRBV3-1, with D unresolved. This CDR3 spans 15 amino acids. Germline assignment: CDR1 LGHDT and CDR2 YNNKEL (reference sequence). Trimming pared 6 bases from V and 1 base from J, leaving 14 bases between. The CDR3 loop is CASSRLTTGTDTQYF. In nucleotides, the CDR3 is TGTGCCAGCAGTCGACTTACGACTGGCACAGATACGCAGTATTTT.